This note documents a single T cell receptor (beta chain) sequence. The table came from immunoSEQ multiplex PCR; TCRdb's copy has only in-frame clones and leaves some out. Of some 200,000 clones in the sample, around 84% were seen once. The sample comes from a study of blood T cell repertoires in COVID-19. Study-wide background: Sample material is recorded as cDNA or gDNA derived from T cells, B-cell-depleted T cells, or PBMCs.

The J segment lost 1 base and the V segment lost 3 bases, leaving 7 bases of the junction unmatched. This CDR3 is 16 amino acids long. Germline V gene lookup returns CDR1 MDHEN and CDR2 SYDVKM. The TCR originated in a man aged 50 to 60 who had recovered from COVID-19. Sequencing was done on a sample of peripheral blood. J is TRBJ1-2 and V is TRBV28, with TRBD1 matching over 8 bases. The CDR3 spells CASSLWAGQGNYGYTF. CDR3 sequence (DNA): TGTGCCAGCAGTTTGTGGGCTGGACAGGGTAACTATGGCTACACCTTC.